These 11 T cell receptor beta chains were all obtained from the same sample, sequenced in a study of tumor and adjacent non-tumor tissue in lung cancer. This sample's RNA came from whole unsorted tissue. This non-tumor lung sample came from over 3 cm beyond the tumor edge. Three rounds of nested PCR, following a modified ARM-PCR protocol, produced the TCRbeta library. TCRdb recomputed calls from the multiplex PCR reads with MiXCR, one row per CDR3 protein. The sample shows about 76,000 distinct CDR3 sequences, more than 80% of them seen only once. The specimen was distant non-tumor lung tissue. These receptors were collected from a man aged 55-75 years with non-small cell lung cancer.

On this clonotype itself: An end of the junction does not agree with germline; a read error may underlie this. This chain uses TRBV5-4 with TRBJ2-7; weak D call: TRBD2 (5 bases). This CDR3 contains 16 residues. Germline CDR1 reads SGHNT; CDR2 reads YYREEE (reference sequence). CDR3 DNA: TGTGCCAGCAACTTGGGTGGGAATAGCGCAACGTACGAGCAGTACTTC. Its translation: CASNLGGNSATYEQYF.

Remarks on this clonotype: Given a much more abundant clone one base away, this may be a read error. The chain couples TRBV12-5 to TRBJ2-4, with a weak D call TRBD1 (6 bases). CDR3 length: 15 amino acids. CDR1 and CDR2 (germline): LGHNT, FRNRAP. The CDR3 reads CASGEGHRAKNIRYF. DNA for the CDR3: TGTGCTAGTGGCGAGGGACACCGAGCCAAAAACATTCGGTACTTC. Using reference TRBV12-5 and TRBJ2-4 for the parts outside the CDR3, the full variable domain is DARVTQTPRHKVTEMGQEVTMRCQPILGHNTVFWYRQTMMQGLELLAYFRNRAPLDDSGMPKDRFSAEMPDATLATLKIQPSEPRDSAVYFCASGEGHRAKNIRYFGAGTRLSVL.

This clonotype was seen just once. This chain joins TRBV6-1 and TRBJ2-7; TRBD1 matches at 10 bases. The V and J ends lost 7 bases and 1 base, in that order; junction bases with no gene match: 7. The CDR3 contains 15 residues. Germline V gene data show CDR1 as MNHNS and CDR2 as SASEGT. The CDR3 nucleotides read TGTGCCAGCATATCCAGGACAGGGGGGTCCTACGAGCAGTACTTC. It yields the protein CASISRTGGSYEQYF.

This clonotype has only one observation. One end of the junction is discordant with germline, which a read error may explain. The chain couples TRBV11-3 to TRBJ2-2, with 9 bases fitting TRBD2. This CDR3 spans 18 amino acids. Germline V gene data show CDR1 as SGHNT and CDR2 as YENEEA. CDR3 sequence reads: CASSSRGAGGYSTGELFF. For the CDR3, the DNA is TGTGCCAGCAGCTCCCGGGGAGCGGGAGGATATAGCACCGGGGAACTGTTTTTT. The whole variable domain, remainder taken from reference TRBV11-3 and TRBJ2-2, is EAGVVQSPRYKIIEKKQPVAFWCNPISGHNTLYWYLQNLGQGPELLIRYENEEAVDDSQLPKDRFSAERLKGVDSTLKIQPAELGDSAVYLCASSSRGAGGYSTGELFFGEGSRLTVL.

This clonotype was seen only once. A much larger clonotype is one base distant, so this may be a read error. The chain is built from TRBV20-1 and TRBJ2-7; no definite D call. Germline CDR1 DFQATT, CDR2 SNEGSKA (reference sequence). The CDR3 length is 15 residues. The CDR3 DNA follows: TGCAGTGCTAGAGGGCTCTCCAGGCCCTCCTACGAGGAGTACTTC. Translating gives CSARGLSRPSYEEYF.

With respect to this clonotype: This could be a read error, since a much larger clone is one nucleotide away. The rearrangement uses TRBV6-1 and TRBJ2-7; 8 nucleotides line up with TRBD2. J lost 5 bases, V lost 3 bases, and 12 bases had no gene match. Germline V lookup: CDR1 MNHNS, CDR2 SASEGT. The CDR3 spans 16 residues. CDR3 DNA sequence: TGTGCCAGCAGTGAGGGGAGCGGGAGTAACTACGACGAGCAGTACTTC. Protein: CASSEGSGSNYDEQYF.

The gene calls are TRBV20-1 and TRBJ2-1; D gene ambiguous. This CDR3 region has 12 residues. CDR1 and CDR2 (germline): DFQATT, SNEGSKA (reference sequence). The CDR3 nucleotides read TGCAATGTCCATCCGAAGGGCGTAGAGCAGTTCTTC. Protein sequence: CNVHPKGVEQFF.

Concerning this clonotype: At one end, the junction sequence differs from germline, possibly due to a read error. This rearrangement joins TRBV11-2 to TRBJ1-2; TRBD1 aligns across 8 bases. Per germline, CDR1 SGHAT and CDR2 FQNNGV. The CDR3 length is 13 residues. Here the CDR3 DNA reads TGTGTCAGCAGGTTAGACAGGGGCTATGGCTACACATTC. This codes for CVSRLDRGYGYTF.

In the case of this clonotype: The junction differs from germline at one of its ends, possibly a read error. The chain is built from TRBV20-1 and TRBJ1-2, with 9 positions matching TRBD1. The germline V gene has CDR1 DFQATT and CDR2 SNEGSKA (reference sequence). This CDR3 region has 14 residues. The CDR3 sequence: CNAQGQGGNYRYTF. The DNA for the CDR3 is TGCAATGCCCAGGGACAGGGAGGAAACTATCGCTACACCTTC.

A note on this clonotype: The germline gene is not matched at one end of the junction; a read error may be the cause. The gene calls are TRBV29-1 and TRBJ2-5; 10 bases fit TRBD2. Germline V lookup: CDR1 SQVTM, CDR2 ANQGSEA. CDR3 size: 16 residues. The CDR3 protein is CNVEATSGRIQETQYF. The CDR3 DNA sequence: TGTAACGTTGAAGCGACTAGCGGGCGCATCCAAGAGACCCAGTACTTC.

This chain joins TRBV4-2 and TRBJ2-7, with TRBD2 matching 9 bases. Germline V lookup: CDR1 LGHNA, CDR2 YNFKEQ. Trimming removed 4 bases from V and 2 bases from J; junction bases left unmatched: 18. This CDR3 has 19 residues. CDR3 protein: CASSRDRQPTSGWTYEQYF. CDR3 DNA sequence: TGTGCCAGCAGCCGAGACCGGCAGCCCACTAGCGGGTGGACCTACGAGCAGTACTTC.